Reported below is one T cell receptor (beta chain). This specimen comes from a study of control samples from healthy donors and cancer patients. Profiled with immunoSEQ multiplex PCR; TCRdb holds only in-frame clones, not every one. Of more than 35,000 clones listed, approximately 94% are singletons. The germline gives CDR1 WSHSY, CDR2 SAAADI. This CDR3 is built from 13 residues. Trimming stripped 6 bases from V and 0 bases from J, with 8 bases between. The specimen was blood. This chain connects TRBV10-2 to TRBJ1-1; D gene unclear. This TCR was recovered from a man in his fifties or sixties in good health. In DNA, the CDR3 is TGCGCCAGCAGACACTCCCTGAACACTGAAGCTTTCTTT. It encodes CASRHSLNTEAFF.